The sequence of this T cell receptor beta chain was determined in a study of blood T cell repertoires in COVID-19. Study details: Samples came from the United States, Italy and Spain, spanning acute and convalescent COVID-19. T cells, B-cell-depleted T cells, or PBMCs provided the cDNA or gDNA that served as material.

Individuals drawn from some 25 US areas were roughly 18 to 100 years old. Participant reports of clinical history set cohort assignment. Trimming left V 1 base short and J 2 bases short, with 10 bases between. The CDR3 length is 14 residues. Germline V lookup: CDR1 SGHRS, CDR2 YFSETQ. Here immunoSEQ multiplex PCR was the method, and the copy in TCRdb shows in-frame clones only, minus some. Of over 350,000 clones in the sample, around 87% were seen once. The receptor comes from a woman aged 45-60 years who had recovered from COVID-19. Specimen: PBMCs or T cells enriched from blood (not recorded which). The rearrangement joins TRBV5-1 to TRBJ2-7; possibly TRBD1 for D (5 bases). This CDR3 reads CASSLSAGTYEQYF. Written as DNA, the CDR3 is TGCGCCAGCAGCTTGTCGGCAGGGACCTACGAGCAGTACTTC. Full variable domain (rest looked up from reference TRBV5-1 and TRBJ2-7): KAGVTQTPRYLIKTRGQQVTLSCSPISGHRSVSWYQQTPGQGLQFLFEYFSETQRNKGNFPGRFSGRQFSNSRSEMNVSTLELGDSALYLCASSLSAGTYEQYFGPGTRLTVT.